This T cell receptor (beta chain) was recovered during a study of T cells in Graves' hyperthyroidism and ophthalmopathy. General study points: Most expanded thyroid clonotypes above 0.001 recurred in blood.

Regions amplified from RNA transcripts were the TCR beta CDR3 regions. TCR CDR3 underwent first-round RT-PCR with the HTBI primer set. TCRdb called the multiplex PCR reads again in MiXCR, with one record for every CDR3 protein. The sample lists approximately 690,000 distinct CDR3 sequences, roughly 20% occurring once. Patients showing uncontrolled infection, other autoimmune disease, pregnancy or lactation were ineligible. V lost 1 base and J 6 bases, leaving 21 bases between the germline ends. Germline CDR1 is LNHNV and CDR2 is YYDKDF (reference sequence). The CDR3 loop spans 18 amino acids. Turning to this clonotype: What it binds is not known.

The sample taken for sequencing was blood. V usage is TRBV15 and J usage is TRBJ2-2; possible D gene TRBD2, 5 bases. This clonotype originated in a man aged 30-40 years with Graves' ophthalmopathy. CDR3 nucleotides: TGTGCCACCAGCAGAGTTCCGCTCCTTAGGATGGAGGCCGGGGAGCTGTTTTTT. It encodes CATSRVPLLRMEAGELFF.